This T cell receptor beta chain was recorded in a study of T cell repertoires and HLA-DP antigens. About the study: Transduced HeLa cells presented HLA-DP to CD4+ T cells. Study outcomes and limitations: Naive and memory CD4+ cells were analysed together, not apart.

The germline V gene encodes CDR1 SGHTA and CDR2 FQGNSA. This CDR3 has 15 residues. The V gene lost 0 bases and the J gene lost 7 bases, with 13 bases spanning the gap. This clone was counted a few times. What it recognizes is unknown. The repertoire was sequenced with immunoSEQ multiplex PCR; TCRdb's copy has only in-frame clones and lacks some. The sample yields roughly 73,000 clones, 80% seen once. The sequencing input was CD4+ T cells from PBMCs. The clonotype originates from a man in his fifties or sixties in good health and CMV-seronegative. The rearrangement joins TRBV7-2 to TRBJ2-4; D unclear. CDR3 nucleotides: TGTGCCAGCAGCTTAGCGGTCAGTGGGGTGAACATTCAGTACTTC. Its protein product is CASSLAVSGVNIQYF.